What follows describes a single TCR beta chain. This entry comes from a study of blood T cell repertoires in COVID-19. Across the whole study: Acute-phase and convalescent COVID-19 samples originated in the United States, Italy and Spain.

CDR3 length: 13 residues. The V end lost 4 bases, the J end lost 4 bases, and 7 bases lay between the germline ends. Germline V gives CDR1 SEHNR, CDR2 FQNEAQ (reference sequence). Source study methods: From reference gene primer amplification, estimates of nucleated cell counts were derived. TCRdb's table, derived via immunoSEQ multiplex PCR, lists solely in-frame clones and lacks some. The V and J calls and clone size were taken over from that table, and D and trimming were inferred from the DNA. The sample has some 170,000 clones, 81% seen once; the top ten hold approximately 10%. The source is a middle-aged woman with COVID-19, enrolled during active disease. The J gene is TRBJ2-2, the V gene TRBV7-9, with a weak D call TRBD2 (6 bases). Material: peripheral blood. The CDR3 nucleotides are TGTGCCAGCAGCTCCGGGGGCACCGGGGAGCTGTTTTTT. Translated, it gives CASSSGGTGELFF. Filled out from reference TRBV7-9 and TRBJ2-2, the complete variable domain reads DTGVSQNPRHKITKRGQNVTFRCDPISEHNRLYWYRQTLGQGPEFLTYFQNEAQLEKSRLLSDRFSAERPKGSFSTLEIQRTEQGDSAMYLCASSSGGTGELFFGEGSRLTVL.